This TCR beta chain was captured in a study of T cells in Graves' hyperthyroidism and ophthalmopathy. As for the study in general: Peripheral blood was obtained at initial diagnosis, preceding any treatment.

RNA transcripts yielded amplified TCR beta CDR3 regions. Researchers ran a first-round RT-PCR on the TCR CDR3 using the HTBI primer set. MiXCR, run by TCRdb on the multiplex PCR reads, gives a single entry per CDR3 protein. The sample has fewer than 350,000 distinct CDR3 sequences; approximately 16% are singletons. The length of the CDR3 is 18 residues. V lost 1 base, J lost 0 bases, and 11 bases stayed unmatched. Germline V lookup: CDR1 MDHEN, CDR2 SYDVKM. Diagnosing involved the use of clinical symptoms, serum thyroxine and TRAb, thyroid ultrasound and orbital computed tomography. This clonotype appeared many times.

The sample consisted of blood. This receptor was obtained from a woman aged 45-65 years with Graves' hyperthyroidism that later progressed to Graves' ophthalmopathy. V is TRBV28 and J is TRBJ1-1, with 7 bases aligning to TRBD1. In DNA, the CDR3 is TGTGCCAGCAGTTTATTTTCAGGGGGTAGGCGAGTGAACACTGAAGCTTTCTTT. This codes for CASSLFSGGRRVNTEAFF.